The 8 T cell receptor beta chains below all came from one sample that was sequenced in a study of blood T cell repertoires in COVID-19. TCRdb's table, derived via immunoSEQ multiplex PCR, lists solely in-frame clones and lacks some. This table holds about 190,000 clones, about 81% found once. The material sequenced was PBMCs or T cells enriched from blood (not recorded which). The source of these receptors is a woman aged 25-40 years who had recovered from COVID-19.

This chain joins TRBV5-1 and TRBJ1-6, with D possibly TRBD1 on 5 matching bases. Between the trimmed V and J ends, which lost 7 bases and 8 bases, there was a span of 19 bases. The germline CDR1 and CDR2 sequences are SGHRS and YFSETQ. This CDR3 comprises 15 residues. The CDR3: CASGADAGGYSPLHF. As DNA, the CDR3 is TGCGCCAGCGGGGCCGACGCCGGAGGGTATTCACCCCTCCACTTT.

V and J are TRBV4-1 and TRBJ2-1; a possible D gene is TRBD2 (5 bases). Germline-derived CDR1 and CDR2 are MGHRA and YSYEKL. The ends were cut back, 8 bases at V and 0 bases at J, with 5 bases in the middle. The CDR3 totals 12 residues. Here the CDR3 DNA reads TGCGCCAGCGGGAGCTCCTACAATGAGCAGTTCTTC. Residues: CASGSSYNEQFF.

This clone showed up just once. This sequence joins TRBV11-3 and TRBJ2-5; maybe TRBD2 (7 bases). The CDR3 is made up of 14 amino acids. Per germline, CDR1 SGHNT and CDR2 YENEEA. The V and J ends lost 3 bases and 3 bases respectively, with 11 bases between them. The CDR3 spells CASSFGGREETQYF. CDR3 DNA: TGTGCCAGCAGCTTCGGGGGGCGGGAAGAGACCCAGTACTTC.

This rearrangement joins TRBV29-1 to TRBJ1-4, with 8 bases lining up with TRBD1. The CDR3 consists of 13 residues. Germline assignment: CDR1 SQVTM and CDR2 ANQGSEA. Germline trimming cut 7 bases from V and 8 bases from J; bases unmatched to any gene: 9. DNA of the CDR3: TGCAGCGCCAGACAGGGACAGGTAGAAAAACTGTTTTTT. Its translation is CSARQGQVEKLFF.

V and J are TRBV2 and TRBJ2-3; TRBD2 matches 10 bases. V was clipped by 7 bases and J by 2 bases; unmatched bases: 9. This CDR3 contains 16 residues. The germline V gene has CDR1 SNHLY and CDR2 FYNNEI. CDR3 amino acids: CASKLTGLALTDTQYF. CDR3 coding DNA: TGTGCCAGCAAATTGACGGGACTAGCGCTCACAGATACGCAGTATTTT.

The V gene is TRBV5-1, the J gene TRBJ1-3; no definite D call. The CDR3 is 15 residues long. Germline V CDR1 and CDR2: SGHRS, YFSETQ. The germline V and J ends were trimmed by 2 bases and 3 bases, with 12 bases remaining between them. CDR3 in DNA: TGCGCCAGCAGCTTTAGGGAGTTAGATGGAAACACCATATATTTT. It specifies CASSFRELDGNTIYF.

This clone was observed a single time. The chain recombines TRBV2 with TRBJ2-1; 11 bases fit TRBD1. The CDR3 contains 15 residues. Looked up from germline, CDR1 is SNHLY and CDR2 is FYNNEI. The V gene end was trimmed by 5 bases and the J gene end by 3 bases; junction bases not matched to a gene: 3. CDR3 residues: CASSLGTGGYNEQFF. The CDR3 bases are TGTGCCAGCAGTCTGGGGACAGGGGGCTACAATGAGCAGTTCTTC. The variable domain in full, with the rest retrieved from reference TRBV2 and TRBJ2-1, is EPEVTQTPSHQVTQMGQEVILRCVPISNHLYFYWYRQILGQKVEFLVSFYNNEISEKSEIFDDQFSVERPDGSNFTLKIRSTKLEDSAMYFCASSLGTGGYNEQFFGPGTRLTVL.

The gene calls are TRBV19 and TRBJ2-1; a possible D gene is TRBD1 (7 bases). Trimming stripped 4 bases from V and 4 bases from J, with 17 bases between. The CDR3 runs to 16 residues. The germline V gene has CDR1 LNHDA and CDR2 SQIVND (reference sequence). CDR3 region: CASSKGGQRSYNEQFF. DNA for the CDR3: TGTGCCAGTAGTAAGGGGGGACAGAGATCTTACAATGAGCAGTTCTTC.